Following are 10 T cell receptor beta chains from one sample sequenced in a study of T cell changes during pregnancy in multiple sclerosis. Clones were sequenced by immunoSEQ multiplex PCR, and TCRdb holds only the in-frame ones, with some missing. Among around 62,000 clones listed, approximately 90% were seen once. The sequencing used peripheral blood, collected in the first trimester of pregnancy. These receptors all stem from a female donor with multiple sclerosis, enrolled in a pregnancy study.

The chain carries TRBV6-1 and TRBJ2-3; TRBD2 aligns across 8 bases. Losses at the gene ends were 6 bases for V and 4 bases for J; bases not matched to a gene: 6. Germline V CDR1 and CDR2: MNHNS, SASEGT. This CDR3 contains 14 residues. The CDR3 coding sequence is TGTGCCAGCAGACCGGGACTAGTCCCAGATACGCAGTATTTT. It yields the protein CASRPGLVPDTQYF.

The V and J genes are TRBV7-2 and TRBJ1-2; 7 bases agree with TRBD1. V shed 5 bases and J 0 bases; nucleotides not matched to a gene: 9. The CDR3 has 16 residues. Germline CDR1 and CDR2: SGHTA and FQGNSA. CDR3 in DNA: TGTGCCAGCAGCCCCGGACAGGTTCGAGCTAACTATGGCTACACCTTC. The encoded protein is CASSPGQVRANYGYTF.

The V and J genes are TRBV30 and TRBJ2-7; 8 bases agree with TRBD2. CDR1 and CDR2 (germline): GTSNPN, SVGIG (reference sequence). The CDR3 consists of 17 residues. Losses at the gene ends were 1 base for V and 0 bases for J; bases not matched to a gene: 11. CDR3 in amino acids: CAWSAPLGSGGSYEQYF. CDR3 nucleotides: TGTGCCTGGAGTGCCCCCTTAGGAAGCGGGGGCTCCTACGAGCAGTACTTC.

This clone is a singleton in its sample. J is TRBJ2-5 and V is TRBV2; TRBD2 agrees at 8 bases. Germline assignment: CDR1 SNHLY and CDR2 FYNNEI. The CDR3 length is 13 residues. The trim removed 7 bases at V and 5 bases at J, leaving 6 bases unmatched. In nucleotides, the CDR3 is TGTGCCAGCAAAGCGGGAGCAGCGGAGACCCAGTACTTC. Amino acid sequence: CASKAGAAETQYF.

This clone was seen more than once but under ten times. The chain carries TRBV25-1 and TRBJ1-1; D is possibly TRBD1 (5 bases). The CDR3 has 12 residues. The germline gives CDR1 MGHDK, CDR2 SYGVNS. V lost 7 bases to trimming and J lost 1 base, with 7 bases between them. The CDR3 coding sequence is TGTGCCAGCACCCAGGGGAACACTGAAGCTTTCTTT. This encodes CASTQGNTEAFF.

This chain joins TRBV20-1 and TRBJ1-6; D is undetermined. Germline V gives CDR1 DFQATT, CDR2 SNEGSKA (reference sequence). This CDR3 comprises 9 residues. The CDR3 DNA reads as TGCAGCCCCAGTTCACCCCTCCACTTT. It encodes CSPSSPLHF.

The V call is TRBV6-5, the J call TRBJ1-5, with D possibly TRBD1 on 5 matching bases. In germline, CDR1 is MNHEY, CDR2 SVGAGI. CDR3 length: 14 amino acids. Trimming removed 2 bases from V and 5 bases from J, with 10 bases in between. The CDR3 DNA reads TGTGCCAGCAGTTACACCGCGGGGGATCAGCCCCAGCATTTT. Translation: CASSYTAGDQPQHF.

This sequence joins TRBV7-9 and TRBJ2-5, with D hard to call. Germline V CDR1 and CDR2: SEHNR, FQNEAQ (reference sequence). The CDR3 runs to 13 residues. V lost 4 bases to trimming and J lost 5 bases, with 11 bases between them. The CDR3 reads CASSSITSETQYF. For the CDR3, the DNA is TGTGCCAGCAGCTCAATTACTTCGGAGACCCAGTACTTC.

A word on this clone: Other nucleotide sequences in the sample specify the same CDR3. The rearrangement joins TRBV2 to TRBJ1-2; TRBD1 matches 11 bases. The CDR3 is 14 amino acids. Trimming removed 6 bases from V and 5 bases from J; junction bases left unmatched: 5. Germline CDR1 reads SNHLY; CDR2 reads FYNNEI. The CDR3 is CASRGGDRGYGYTF. The CDR3 region has the DNA TGTGCCAGCAGAGGCGGGGACAGGGGGTATGGCTACACCTTC.

V gene TRBV19 combines with J gene TRBJ2-1, with 9 nucleotides matching TRBD2. CDR1 is LNHDA, CDR2 SQIVND, per germline (reference sequence). This CDR3 region has 15 residues. The V gene end was trimmed by 7 bases and the J gene end by 4 bases; junction bases not matched to a gene: 8. The CDR3 DNA reads as TGTGCCAGTACTAGGCGGGAGGGCCCATACAATGAGCAGTTCTTC. This codes for CASTRREGPYNEQFF.